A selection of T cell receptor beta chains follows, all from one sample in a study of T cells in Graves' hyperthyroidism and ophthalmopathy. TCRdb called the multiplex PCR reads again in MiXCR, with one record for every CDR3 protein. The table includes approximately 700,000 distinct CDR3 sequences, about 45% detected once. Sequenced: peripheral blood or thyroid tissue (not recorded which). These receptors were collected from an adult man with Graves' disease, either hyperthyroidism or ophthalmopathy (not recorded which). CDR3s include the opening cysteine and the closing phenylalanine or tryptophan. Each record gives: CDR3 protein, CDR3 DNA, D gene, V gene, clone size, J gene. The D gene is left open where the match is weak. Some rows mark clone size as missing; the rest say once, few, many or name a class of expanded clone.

CASKDAVQDRGYTF	TGTGCCAGCAAGGATGCAGTGCAGGATCGGGGCTACACCTTC	.	TRBV2	.	TRBJ1-2
CASSLGVRGATYGYTF	TGTGCCAGCAGCTTGGGTGTCCGGGGCGCTACGTATGGCTACACCTTC	.	TRBV2	.	TRBJ1-2
CASSPFGVAGNTIYF	TGTGCCAGCAGCCCTTTCGGGGTTGCTGGAAACACCATATATTTT	.	TRBV2	.	TRBJ1-3
CASSESEGMNTEAFF	TGTGCCAGCAGTGAAAGCGAGGGTATGAACACTGAAGCTTTCTTT	.	TRBV6-6	few	TRBJ1-1
CASSFGGGGLAADGYTF	TGTGCCAGCAGCTTTGGGGGCGGGGGGCTAGCCGCAGATGGCTACACCTTC	.	TRBV11-2	.	TRBJ1-2
CASSWAGLAGGAHEQYF	TGTGCCAGCAGCTGGGCCGGACTAGCGGGAGGGGCCCACGAGCAGTACTTC	TRBD2	TRBV7-9	.	TRBJ2-7
CSAGQSSYEQYF	TGCAGTGCGGGTCAGAGCTCCTACGAGCAGTACTTC	.	TRBV20-1	many	TRBJ2-7
CASSMLRIFTEAFF	TGTGCCAGCAGTATGCTGCGCATTTTCACTGAAGCTTTCTTT	.	TRBV7-9	.	TRBJ1-1
CASSSGGRQGLNQPQHF	TGTGCCAGCAGCTCAGGAGGAAGACAGGGACTCAATCAGCCCCAGCATTTT	TRBD1	TRBV7-9	.	TRBJ1-5
CAISAGTDLYGYTF	TGTGCCATAAGTGCCGGGACGGACCTCTATGGCTACACCTTC	.	TRBV10-3	once	TRBJ1-2
CSSPVVPAGANVLTF	TGCAGCTCCCCCGTGGTACCAGCTGGGGCCAACGTCCTGACTTTC	.	TRBV29-1	.	TRBJ2-6
CASSLRTGESPLHF	TGTGCCAGCAGCTTACGGACAGGGGAGTCACCCCTCCACTTT	TRBD1	TRBV7-2	once	TRBJ1-6
CAISESGRAYSGNTIYF	TGTGCCATCAGTGAGTCGGGCAGGGCCTACTCTGGAAACACCATATATTTT	.	TRBV10-3	many	TRBJ1-3
CSANAGQNTEAFF	TGCAGTGCCAACGCAGGACAGAACACTGAAGCTTTCTTT	.	TRBV20-1	.	TRBJ1-1